The 28 T cell receptor beta chains in this list originate from one sample, sequenced in a study of shared clonotypes between healthy human individuals. This table comes from immunoSEQ multiplex PCR, and its TCRdb copy is limited to in-frame clones, with some not included. Of approximately 2.4 million clones listed, approximately 96% are singletons. Sequenced material: naive CD4+ T cells sorted from blood. Stated subset: CD45RA+ positively selected. These receptors all stem from a man aged 18-30 years in good health.

This chain connects TRBV7-9 to TRBJ1-4; the match to TRBD1 covers 7 bases. Germline assignment: CDR1 SEHNR and CDR2 FQNEAQ (reference sequence). Trimming took 0 bases from V and 12 from J; bases not matched to a gene: 1. The CDR3 totals 12 residues. The CDR3 protein is CASSLAQGELFF. The CDR3 nucleotides read TGTGCCAGCAGCTTAGCGCAGGGGGAACTGTTTTTT.

V usage is TRBV5-1 and J usage is TRBJ2-3, with 8 bases lining up with TRBD2. The CDR3 has 16 residues. After removal of 4 bases from V and 0 bases from J, the junction contained 7 bases not matched to a gene. Germline loops: CDR1 SGHRS, CDR2 YFSETQ. This chain's CDR3 is CASSVSPSGSTDTQYF. CDR3 DNA sequence: TGCGCCAGCAGCGTATCGCCTAGCGGGAGCACAGATACGCAGTATTTT. Together with reference TRBV5-1 and TRBJ2-3, the CDR3 gives the full variable domain: KAGVTQTPRYLIKTRGQQVTLSCSPISGHRSVSWYQQTPGQGLQFLFEYFSETQRNKGNFPGRFSGRQFSNSRSEMNVSTLELGDSALYLCASSVSPSGSTDTQYFGPGTRLTVL.

This clone was detected a few times. This chain joins TRBV5-1 and TRBJ2-1; 9 bases are a match to TRBD2. Germline trimming cut 4 bases from V and 7 bases from J; bases unmatched to any gene: 6. CDR1 and CDR2 from the germline V gene are SGHRS and YFSETQ. The CDR3 contains 14 residues. The CDR3 DNA sequence: TGCGCCAGCAGCCCGGGACTAGCAGTAAATGAGCAGTTCTTC. Translated, it gives CASSPGLAVNEQFF.

This clone has just one count. The chain has TRBV2 and TRBJ2-7; D is uncertain. This CDR3 comprises 15 residues. The ends were cut back, 4 bases at V and 0 bases at J, with 13 bases in the middle. The germline V gene encodes CDR1 SNHLY and CDR2 FYNNEI. The CDR3: CASSGGFEVSYEQYF. The CDR3 coding sequence is TGTGCCAGCAGTGGCGGCTTTGAGGTCTCCTACGAGCAGTACTTC.

About this clone: This same CDR3 is encoded by further DNA sequences in the sample. V is TRBV2 and J is TRBJ1-5; tentative D call: TRBD1 (5 bases). The CDR3 length is 13 residues. Deletions cut 6 bases from V and 2 bases from J, with 8 bases between. Germline values: CDR1 SNHLY, CDR2 FYNNEI. The CDR3 coding sequence is TGTGCCAGCAGATCACAGGGCAATCAGCCCCAGCATTTT. Its protein is CASRSQGNQPQHF.

V is TRBV9 and J is TRBJ2-1; D is ambiguous. This CDR3 is built from 13 residues. The V and J ends lost 8 bases and 2 bases respectively, with 11 bases between them. CDR1 is SGDLS and CDR2 is YYNGEE in the germline V gene. CDR3 in amino acids: CARNSRPYNEQFF. CDR3 nucleotide sequence: TGTGCCAGAAACAGCCGGCCCTACAATGAGCAGTTCTTC.

The rearrangement uses TRBV19 and TRBJ1-5, with D possibly matching TRBD1 (6 bases). Per the germline V gene, CDR1 is LNHDA and CDR2 is SQIVND (reference sequence). This CDR3 is built from 15 residues. Trimming cost V 4 bases and J 0 bases, with 10 bases left between them. In DNA, the CDR3 is TGTGCCAGTAGTAGACAGGTTCCTAGCAATCAGCCCCAGCATTTT. It is translated as CASSRQVPSNQPQHF.

The chain combines TRBV7-6 with TRBJ2-5, with TRBD2 matching 14 bases. The trim removed 4 bases at V and 5 bases at J, leaving 9 bases unmatched. In germline, CDR1 is SGHVS, CDR2 FNYEAQ. This CDR3 has 17 residues. The CDR3 coding sequence is TGTGCCAGCAGCTCCTCCCGGACTAGCGGGGGGTACGAGACCCAGTACTTC. Translated, it gives CASSSSRTSGGYETQYF.

The table lists this clone with a count of one. The CDR3 DNA sequence: TGTGCCAGCTCTCCGGACGGAACAACTAATGAAAAACTGTTTTTT. This sequence encodes CASSPDGTTNEKLFF. V gene TRBV18 combines with J gene TRBJ1-4; D unresolved. Germline V CDR1 and CDR2: KGHSH, LQKENI. The CDR3 has 15 residues. The ends were cut back, 6 bases at V and 0 bases at J, with 11 bases in the middle.

This chain uses TRBV27 with TRBJ1-5; 10 nucleotides match TRBD1. Trimming took 7 bases from V and 7 from J; bases not matched to a gene: 10. CDR1 and CDR2 (germline): MNHEY, SMNVEV (reference sequence). This CDR3 has 15 residues. The CDR3 loop reads CASNAGTGEGQPQHF. The CDR3 DNA sequence: TGTGCCAGCAATGCGGGGACAGGGGAAGGCCAGCCCCAGCATTTT.

V gene TRBV27 combines with J gene TRBJ1-2; TRBD1 is a possible D gene (6 bases). The ends were cut back, 9 bases at V and 6 bases at J, with 17 bases in the middle. The CDR3 contains 13 residues. Per germline, CDR1 MNHEY and CDR2 SMNVEV (reference sequence). The CDR3 spells CASYQQGGNGYTF. In DNA, the CDR3 is TGTGCCAGTTACCAACAGGGAGGGAATGGCTACACCTTC.

This clone was counted a single time. Other DNA sequences within the sample encode an identical CDR3. This chain uses TRBV7-3 with TRBJ1-1, with 8 bases fitting TRBD1. The CDR3 is 13 residues long. Germline V gene sequence: CDR1 SGHTA, CDR2 FQGTGA. With 4 bases clipped from V and 5 bases from J, the junction kept 3 bases outside the gene matches. The CDR3 here is CASSSRQGTEAFF. The CDR3 DNA is TGTGCCAGCAGCTCCCGACAGGGGACTGAAGCTTTCTTT.

The rearrangement uses TRBV19 and TRBJ2-4; 8 nucleotides line up with TRBD2. This CDR3 is 16 amino acids long. V was pared by 3 bases and J by 3 bases, with 7 bases of the junction left unmatched. CDR1 is LNHDA and CDR2 is SQIVND in the germline V gene (reference sequence). Written as DNA, the CDR3 is TGTGCCAGTAGTATCAGGGCAGCGGGGGACAAAAACATTCAGTACTTC. This encodes CASSIRAAGDKNIQYF.

V and J are TRBV19 and TRBJ2-7; D is possibly TRBD2 (6 bases). Trimming shortened V by 3 bases and J by 3 bases, and 15 bases separated the two germline ends. The germline V gene encodes CDR1 LNHDA and CDR2 SQIVND (reference sequence). The CDR3 has 15 residues. The CDR3 coding sequence is TGTGCCAGTAGTATTGGTTTCGGGGGAGGCTACGAGCAGTACTTC. Translated, it gives CASSIGFGGGYEQYF. Full variable domain (outside the CDR3, taken from reference TRBV19 and TRBJ2-7): DGGITQSPKYLFRKEGQNVTLSCEQNLNHDAMYWYRQDPGQGLRLIYYSQIVNDFQKGDIAEGYSVSREKKESFPLTVTSAQKNPTAFYLCASSIGFGGGYEQYFGPGTRLTVT.

This clone was seen more than once but under ten times. The V gene is TRBV6-1, the J gene TRBJ1-5; D is perhaps TRBD1 (6 bases). The CDR3 is 13 residues long. Trimming cost V 6 bases and J 0 bases, with 6 bases left between them. Germline CDR1 MNHNS, CDR2 SASEGT. CDR3 DNA: TGTGCCAGCAGGGGACATAGCAATCAGCCCCAGCATTTT. This sequence encodes CASRGHSNQPQHF.

The rearrangement joins TRBV6-1 to TRBJ2-7, with D hard to call. The germline gives CDR1 MNHNS, CDR2 SASEGT. V gave up 1 base and J gave up 0 bases, with 13 bases separating them. The CDR3 is 16 residues long. The CDR3 region is CASSEVFDTRSYEQYF. For the CDR3, the DNA is TGTGCCAGCAGTGAAGTGTTTGACACCCGCTCCTACGAGCAGTACTTC.

This clone has just a few counts. The V call is TRBV6-5, the J call TRBJ1-6; D is unresolved. The V and J ends lost 2 bases and 8 bases respectively, with 13 bases between them. CDR1 MNHEY and CDR2 SVGAGI come from the germline V gene. The length of the CDR3 is 15 residues. This CDR3 is CASSYQSRPHSPLHF. As DNA, the CDR3 is TGTGCCAGCAGTTACCAGTCCAGGCCGCATTCACCCCTCCACTTT.

The genes are TRBV5-1 and TRBJ2-5, with 7 bases lining up with TRBD2. The CDR3 extends over 16 amino acids. V shed 0 bases, J shed 2 bases, and the junction held 7 bases outside the gene matches. From germline, CDR1 is SGHRS and CDR2 YFSETQ. CDR3 nucleotide sequence: TGCGCCAGCAGCTTGGGGTCTAGCGGAAAACAAGAGACCCAGTACTTC. Its translation: CASSLGSSGKQETQYF.

The chain has TRBV19 and TRBJ2-3; D tentatively fits TRBD1 or TRBD2 (5 bases each). This CDR3 has 13 amino acids. Deletions cut 8 bases from V and 3 bases from J, with 12 bases between. Germline values: CDR1 LNHDA, CDR2 SQIVND (reference sequence). For the CDR3, the DNA is TGTGCCAGTGCCCGGGGCACGACAGATACGCAGTATTTT. Translating gives CASARGTTDTQYF.

This sequence joins TRBV11-1 and TRBJ2-3; 14 nucleotides match TRBD2. The CDR3 spans 16 residues. Germline V CDR1 and CDR2: SGHAT, FQDESV (reference sequence). V gave up 1 base and J gave up 5 bases; unmatched junction bases: 2. CDR3 DNA sequence: TGTGCCAGCAGCTTAGGACTAGCGGGGGGGCAAGATACGCAGTATTTT. Residues: CASSLGLAGGQDTQYF. Looking up the rest from reference TRBV11-1 and TRBJ2-3 gives the full variable domain: EAEVAQSPRYKITEKSQAVAFWCDPISGHATLYWYRQILGQGPELLVQFQDESVVDDSQLPKDRFSAERLKGVDSTLKIQPAELGDSAMYLCASSLGLAGGQDTQYFGPGTRLTVL.

A remark on this clone: The same CDR3 arises from other DNA sequences in this sample as well. The chain couples TRBV2 to TRBJ2-2; 10 bases map to TRBD2. The CDR3 has 15 residues. V shed 6 bases and J 6 bases; nucleotides not matched to a gene: 7. Per the germline V gene, CDR1 is SNHLY and CDR2 is FYNNEI. CDR3 sequence: CASSASGRGAGELFF. CDR3 coding DNA: TGTGCCAGCAGCGCTAGCGGGAGAGGAGCCGGGGAGCTGTTTTTT. Full variable domain (outside the CDR3, taken from reference TRBV2 and TRBJ2-2): EPEVTQTPSHQVTQMGQEVILRCVPISNHLYFYWYRQILGQKVEFLVSFYNNEISEKSEIFDDQFSVERPDGSNFTLKIRSTKLEDSAMYFCASSASGRGAGELFFGEGSRLTVL.

The chain joins TRBV7-2 to TRBJ2-2, with no clear D. This CDR3 spans 14 amino acids. CDR1 is SGHTA and CDR2 is FQGNSA in the germline V gene. The V end was cut by 1 base, the J end by 8 bases, with 11 bases between. The CDR3 nucleotides read TGTGCCAGCAGCTTAGTATCGCTTTTGGGGGAGCTGTTTTTT. Amino acids: CASSLVSLLGELFF.

This chain uses TRBV7-2 with TRBJ2-7, with unresolved D. Germline V gives CDR1 SGHTA, CDR2 FQGNSA. V shed 5 bases and J shed 2 bases, with 10 bases lying between them. The CDR3 has 13 amino acids. CDR3 sequence reads: CASSPQFTYEQYF. DNA for the CDR3: TGTGCCAGCAGCCCTCAGTTCACCTACGAGCAGTACTTC. The variable domain in full, with the rest retrieved from reference TRBV7-2 and TRBJ2-7, is GAGVSQSPSNKVTEKGKDVELRCDPISGHTALYWYRQSLGQGLEFLIYFQGNSAPDKSGLPSDRFSAERTGGSVSTLTIQRTQQEDSAVYLCASSPQFTYEQYFGPGTRLTVT.

The chain links TRBV5-1 to TRBJ2-1, with 11 nucleotides matching TRBD2. Germline loops: CDR1 SGHRS, CDR2 YFSETQ. V gave up 4 bases and J gave up 4 bases; unmatched junction bases: 7. This CDR3 is built from 16 residues. For the CDR3, the DNA is TGCGCCAGCAGCCCCCTAACTAGCGGGGGTTACAATGAGCAGTTCTTC. Encoded protein: CASSPLTSGGYNEQFF.

The chain has TRBV2 and TRBJ1-4; the match to TRBD1 covers 9 bases. The CDR3 runs to 17 residues. The V and J ends lost 0 bases and 8 bases, in that order; junction bases with no gene match: 10. The germline gives CDR1 SNHLY, CDR2 FYNNEI. CDR3 amino acids: CASSEAGGQGWKEKLFF. The DNA of the CDR3 is TGTGCCAGCAGTGAAGCTGGGGGACAGGGCTGGAAGGAAAAACTGTTTTTT.

This rearrangement joins TRBV5-4 to TRBJ2-1; D not certain. Trimming took off 2 bases at V and 0 bases at J, with 6 bases between the two ends. The CDR3 is made up of 14 amino acids. Germline lookup yields CDR1 SGHNT and CDR2 YYREEE (reference sequence). The CDR3 coding sequence is TGTGCCAGCAGCTTACAGAGCTCCTACAATGAGCAGTTCTTC. It is translated as CASSLQSSYNEQFF.

This rearrangement joins TRBV2 to TRBJ1-3, with 9 bases identical to TRBD1. The germline CDR1 and CDR2 sequences are SNHLY and FYNNEI. The CDR3 covers 14 residues. The ends lost 11 bases at V and 4 bases at J; junction bases unmatched: 9. CDR3 in DNA: TGTGCCCGCCAAAACAGGGGGCTCGGAAACACCATATATTTT. This translates into CARQNRGLGNTIYF. The full variable domain, completed using reference TRBV2 and TRBJ1-3, is EPEVTQTPSHQVTQMGQEVILRCVPISNHLYFYWYRQILGQKVEFLVSFYNNEISEKSEIFDDQFSVERPDGSNFTLKIRSTKLEDSAMYFCARQNRGLGNTIYFGEGSWLTVV.

V gene TRBV6-4 combines with J gene TRBJ2-3; 7 nucleotides match TRBD1. Trimming took 6 bases from V and 6 from J; bases not matched to a gene: 6. The CDR3 is made up of 13 amino acids. Germline V CDR1 and CDR2: MRHNA, SNTAGT. In nucleotides, the CDR3 is TGTGCCAGCAGCTTTACAGGGGTGGATACGCAGTATTTT. Translated, it gives CASSFTGVDTQYF.